This record looks at one T cell receptor beta chain sequence and its context. These data belong to a study of blood T cell repertoires in COVID-19. Study context: Some COVID-19 samples were acute and others convalescent; all came from the United States, Italy and Spain. PBMCs, B-cell-depleted T cells, or T cells were the source of the cDNA or gDNA that made up the material.

The germline gives CDR1 LNHDA, CDR2 SQIVND (reference sequence). V was shortened by 1 base and J by 2 bases, with 11 bases between the two germline ends. The length of the CDR3 is 15 residues. Authors' analysis steps: Reference gene primer amplification yielded estimated nucleated cell counts. Sequencing used immunoSEQ multiplex PCR; TCRdb keeps in-frame clones, though not all of them. V and J calls and clone size are copied from that table; D and trimming were computed from the DNA. This sample has 130,000 or so clones; around 88% occur once, and the top ten carry about 17%. This chain links TRBV19 with TRBJ1-2; D is possibly TRBD1 (6 bases). Sample: peripheral blood. The sequence was collected from a man aged 45-65 years with active or convalescent COVID-19. The CDR3 coding sequence is TGTGCCAGTAGTATAGTCGGACAGAACAACTATGGCTACACCTTC. Its protein is CASSIVGQNNYGYTF. Full variable domain (rest looked up from reference TRBV19 and TRBJ1-2): DGGITQSPKYLFRKEGQNVTLSCEQNLNHDAMYWYRQDPGQGLRLIYYSQIVNDFQKGDIAEGYSVSREKKESFPLTVTSAQKNPTAFYLCASSIVGQNNYGYTFGSGTRLTVV.